This T cell receptor (beta chain) was documented in a study of T cell clonality in common variable immunodeficiency. This clone was seen at least ten times. Its cognate antigen is unknown. The read is 3 residues too short to cover the CDR3 end, so that end is filled in from the germline J gene. V was cut by 0 bases and J by 5 bases, with 9 bases left in between. The CDR3 consists of 15 residues. CDR1 and CDR2 (germline): SGHRS, YFSETQ. General study results and limits: Reportedly, TCR beta sequences from common variable immunodeficiency showed fewer deletions and N-nucleotide insertions.

Sequencing used immunoSEQ multiplex PCR; TCRdb keeps in-frame clones, though not all of them. Singletons are absent from the sample, which has about 64,000 clones. The sequence came from a person between 18 and 70 years old in good health. The chain is built from TRBV5-1 and TRBJ1-6, with D perhaps TRBD1 (6 bases). Material for sequencing was peripheral blood mononuclear cells. CDR3 bases read: TGCGCCAGCAGCTTGGCCAGGACAGATAATTCACCC. Amino acid sequence: CASSLARTDNSP. Given in full, the CDR3 is CASSLARTDNSPLHF.